The 32 T cell receptor beta chains in this list originate from one sample, sequenced in a study of cytomegalovirus exposure and HLA in healthy donors. Vbeta (60) and Jbeta (13) primers were used in the PCR. Here immunoSEQ multiplex PCR was the method, and the copy in TCRdb shows in-frame clones only, minus some. Of approximately 160,000 clones in the sample, more than 75% were seen once. The material sequenced was PBMCs. These receptors originate from a girl under 10 years old in good health and CMV-seropositive.

The CDR3 DNA reads as TGTGCCAGCAGTGTTTTAGCGGGAGGGTCCACAGATACGCAGTATTTT. This translates into CASSVLAGGSTDTQYF. The rearrangement joins TRBV6-4 to TRBJ2-3, with 11 bases aligning to TRBD2. The germline V gene has CDR1 MRHNA and CDR2 SNTAGT. Germline trimming cut 4 bases from V and 2 bases from J; bases unmatched to any gene: 5. CDR3 size: 16 residues.

The J gene is TRBJ2-6, the V gene TRBV6-1; 7 nucleotides align to TRBD1. The J segment lost 2 bases and the V segment lost 3 bases, leaving 13 bases of the junction unmatched. The length of the CDR3 is 19 residues. The germline V gene encodes CDR1 MNHNS and CDR2 SASEGT. The CDR3 DNA follows: TGTGCCAGCAGTGAGTATGTGCAGGGGGAAGGAACTGGGGCCAACGTCCTGACTTTC. This translates into CASSEYVQGEGTGANVLTF.

V usage is TRBV30 and J usage is TRBJ1-4; no firm D call. V shed 0 bases and J shed 8 bases, with 16 bases lying between them. In germline, CDR1 is GTSNPN, CDR2 SVGIG (reference sequence). There are 15 residues in the CDR3. The CDR3 is CAWSVREEFGEKLFF. The CDR3 DNA is TGTGCCTGGAGTGTACGAGAGGAGTTCGGGGAAAAACTGTTTTTT.

The J gene is TRBJ1-4, the V gene TRBV6-1; a possible D gene is TRBD1 (5 bases). Germline V lookup: CDR1 MNHNS, CDR2 SASEGT. The CDR3 extends over 15 amino acids. Trimming stripped 7 bases from V and 0 bases from J, with 12 bases between. CDR3 nucleotide sequence: TGTGCCAGCACCCTTATGGGGCCAACTAATGAAAAACTGTTTTTT. It translates to CASTLMGPTNEKLFF.

This clone has a handful of counts. V usage is TRBV5-6 and J usage is TRBJ2-5; TRBD1 matches 7 bases. V trimming: 4 bases; J trimming: 1 base; junction bases outside the gene matches: 4. Per the germline V gene, CDR1 is SGHDT and CDR2 is YYEEEE. The CDR3 runs to 14 residues. The DNA for the CDR3 is TGTGCCAGCAGCCGACAGGGTAGCCAAGAGACCCAGTACTTC. This codes for CASSRQGSQETQYF. Drawing the rest from reference TRBV5-6 and TRBJ2-5, the complete variable domain is DAGVTQSPTHLIKTRGQQVTLRCSPKSGHDTVSWYQQALGQGPQFIFQYYEEEERQRGNFPDRFSGHQFPNYSSELNVNALLLGDSALYLCASSRQGSQETQYFGPGTRLLVL.

The chain employs TRBV2 and TRBJ2-1; 8 bases agree with TRBD2. Trimming removed 6 bases from V and 9 bases from J; junction bases left unmatched: 7. This CDR3 has 13 residues. Germline CDR1 reads SNHLY; CDR2 reads FYNNEI. The CDR3 protein is CASRAGVGGEQFF. The CDR3 DNA reads as TGTGCCAGCAGAGCGGGAGTGGGGGGTGAGCAGTTCTTC.

The chain joins TRBV6-1 to TRBJ1-3; a possible D gene is TRBD1 (5 bases). The CDR3 is made up of 12 amino acids. Looked up from germline, CDR1 is MNHNS and CDR2 is SASEGT. Trimming removed 1 base from V and 7 bases from J, with 5 bases in between. The CDR3 DNA sequence: TGTGCCAGCAGTGAAGGGGGCAACACCATATATTTT. It specifies CASSEGGNTIYF.

This clone occurred once. The chain has TRBV27 and TRBJ2-3, with 7 positions matching TRBD2. This CDR3 spans 19 amino acids. V shed 2 bases, J shed 2 bases, and the junction held 16 bases outside the gene matches. The V gene's germline CDR1 is MNHEY and CDR2 SMNVEV (reference sequence). The DNA of the CDR3 is TGTGCCAGCAGTTTACTCTCCTTGGGGAGGGCAGTTGTCACAGATACGCAGTATTTT. It encodes CASSLLSLGRAVVTDTQYF.

V usage is TRBV2 and J usage is TRBJ2-7, with D possibly matching TRBD1 (6 bases). Trimming shortened V by 2 bases and J by 5 bases, and 22 bases separated the two germline ends. Germline assignment: CDR1 SNHLY and CDR2 FYNNEI. The CDR3 runs to 17 residues. CDR3 sequence reads: CASSERGTRGIHHEQYF. The CDR3 DNA sequence: TGTGCCAGCAGTGAAAGGGGGACAAGGGGGATACACCACGAGCAGTACTTC.

The rearrangement joins TRBV28 to TRBJ1-5; 8 bases are shared with TRBD1. The CDR3 sequence is 15 residues long. Unmatched junction bases numbered 7, after V lost 9 bases and J lost 0 bases. Germline CDR1 MDHEN, CDR2 SYDVKM. Here the CDR3 reads CASIQGAGSNQPQHF. CDR3 bases: TGTGCCAGTATTCAGGGGGCGGGTAGCAATCAGCCCCAGCATTTT.

J is TRBJ1-1 and V is TRBV4-1; 7 bases fit TRBD1. Germline CDR1 and CDR2: MGHRA and YSYEKL. Trimming at V came to 6 bases and at J to 1 base, leaving 11 bases not matched to a gene. The CDR3 loop spans 16 amino acids. The CDR3 DNA reads as TGCGCCAGCAGTTTCGATTTGGGGACAGCGAACACTGAAGCTTTCTTT. Translated, it gives CASSFDLGTANTEAFF.

V gene TRBV28 combines with J gene TRBJ2-7, with 10 bases that match TRBD2. Germline loops: CDR1 MDHEN, CDR2 SYDVKM. Unmatched junction bases numbered 8, after V lost 5 bases and J lost 4 bases. The length of the CDR3 is 15 residues. For the CDR3, the DNA is TGTGCCAGCAGTACAGCCGGGACTAGCGAATACGAGCAGTACTTC. Protein: CASSTAGTSEYEQYF.

CDR3 nucleotides: TGTGCCAGCGGGTACCTAGGCGGGGGGTCCCCCCAAGAGACCCAGTACTTC. It codes for CASGYLGGGSPQETQYF. The chain combines TRBV28 with TRBJ2-5; 8 bases are a match to TRBD2. The CDR3 is made up of 17 amino acids. With V trimmed by 8 bases and J by 1 base, 15 bases remained unmatched. Per the germline V gene, CDR1 is MDHEN and CDR2 is SYDVKM.

J is TRBJ2-5 and V is TRBV5-3, with 9 bases identical to TRBD1. TRBV5-3 is flagged as an ORF with uncertain function. J lost 5 bases, V lost 5 bases, and 10 bases had no gene match. The CDR3 is 15 residues long. CDR3 sequence: CARSSNRGLRETQYF. The CDR3 DNA is TGTGCCAGAAGTTCCAACAGGGGGCTTAGGGAGACCCAGTACTTC.

In this sample, this clone turned up a few times. V and J are TRBV5-1 and TRBJ2-1, with TRBD2 identical over 14 bases. In germline, CDR1 is SGHRS, CDR2 YFSETQ. The CDR3 consists of 15 residues. After removal of 5 bases from V and 5 bases from J, the junction contained 3 bases not matched to a gene. The CDR3 nucleotides are TGCGCCAGCAGTCAGACTAGCGGGGGGGACAATGAGCAGTTCTTC. Translation: CASSQTSGGDNEQFF.

The chain carries TRBV6-1 and TRBJ1-4; weak D call: TRBD1 (6 bases). Germline V gives CDR1 MNHNS, CDR2 SASEGT. The CDR3 runs to 16 residues. Trimming removed 2 bases from V and 4 bases from J, with 14 bases in between. The CDR3: CASSERGYRVNEKLFF. Here the CDR3 DNA reads TGTGCCAGCAGTGAAAGGGGATACAGGGTTAATGAAAAACTGTTTTTT.

The count of this clone is one. V and J are TRBV7-8 and TRBJ1-5, with TRBD1 identical over 10 bases. Trimming at V came to 6 bases and at J to 7 bases, leaving 6 bases not matched to a gene. The CDR3 extends over 14 amino acids. Per the germline V gene, CDR1 is SGHVS and CDR2 is FQNEAQ. CDR3 nucleotide sequence: TGTGCCAGCAGGGCCGACAGGGGGCTACAGCCCCAGCATTTT. Its protein product is CASRADRGLQPQHF.

The V and J genes are TRBV6-1 and TRBJ1-1; tentative D call: TRBD1 (5 bases). V dropped 11 bases and J dropped 3 bases, with 10 bases sitting between them. The CDR3 is 11 amino acids. Germline CDR1 MNHNS, CDR2 SASEGT. CDR3 region: CAVDSYTEAFF. For the CDR3, the DNA is TGTGCCGTAGACAGTTACACTGAAGCTTTCTTT.

The genes are TRBV19 and TRBJ2-7, with 10 bases fitting TRBD2. CDR1 is LNHDA and CDR2 is SQIVND in the germline V gene (reference sequence). The V gene end was trimmed by 0 bases and the J gene end by 4 bases; junction bases not matched to a gene: 6. This CDR3 comprises 16 residues. This CDR3 reads CASSIDGLADIYEQYF. In DNA form, the CDR3 reads TGTGCCAGTAGTATAGATGGACTAGCGGACATATACGAGCAGTACTTC.

The genes are TRBV7-8 and TRBJ2-7, with 7 bases fitting TRBD1. Germline trimming cut 5 bases from V and 1 base from J; bases unmatched to any gene: 5. Germline lookup yields CDR1 SGHVS and CDR2 FQNEAQ. There are 14 residues in the CDR3. CDR3 nucleotides: TGTGCCAGCAGCGTCGGGACAGCTTCCTACGAGCAGTACTTC. Protein: CASSVGTASYEQYF.

The chain has TRBV15 and TRBJ2-7; TRBD2 agrees at 9 bases. Losses at the gene ends were 0 bases for V and 3 bases for J; bases not matched to a gene: 6. CDR3 size: 16 residues. Germline V gene lookup returns CDR1 LNHNV and CDR2 YYDKDF (reference sequence). In DNA, the CDR3 is TGTGCCACCAGCAGAGATCTTAGCGGGAGTTTCTACGAGCAGTACTTC. Protein product: CATSRDLSGSFYEQYF.

This clone is a singleton in its sample. This chain joins TRBV30 and TRBJ2-3; 8 nucleotides align to TRBD1. V was pared by 7 bases and J by 2 bases, with 5 bases of the junction left unmatched. This CDR3 is 13 amino acids long. Looked up from germline, CDR1 is GTSNPN and CDR2 is SVGIG (reference sequence). The CDR3 loop is CAFRDRNTDTQYF. The CDR3 bases are TGTGCCTTTCGGGACAGGAACACAGATACGCAGTATTTT.

The V gene is TRBV10-1, the J gene TRBJ2-1; 7 positions match TRBD2. The junction had 14 bases not matched to a gene; V was cut back by 6 bases and J by 6 bases. The CDR3 loop spans 16 amino acids. The germline gives CDR1 WNHNN, CDR2 SYGVQD (reference sequence). The CDR3 nucleotides read TGCGCCAGCAGAACACTTGAGCGGGAAGGCGTCAATGAGCAGTTCTTC. Translation gives CASRTLEREGVNEQFF.

V gene TRBV13 combines with J gene TRBJ2-5; D may be TRBD1 (5 bases). CDR1 and CDR2 (germline): PRHDT, FYEKMQ (reference sequence). The V end was cut by 5 bases, the J end by 2 bases, with 15 bases between. The CDR3 length is 15 residues. DNA of the CDR3: TGTGCCAGCAGCGCATTTCTGACAGTTCAAGAGACCCAGTACTTC. This codes for CASSAFLTVQETQYF.

The chain employs TRBV28 and TRBJ2-5; TRBD2 aligns across 9 bases. The junction had 7 bases not matched to a gene; V was cut back by 6 bases and J by 2 bases. The germline CDR1 and CDR2 sequences are MDHEN and SYDVKM. CDR3 length: 15 residues. CDR3 sequence (DNA): TGTGCCAGCAGCTGGAGACTAGCGGCTCAAGAGACCCAGTACTTC. The encoded protein is CASSWRLAAQETQYF.

The CDR3: CASSLERVQQRGYEQYF. CDR3 nucleotides: TGTGCCAGCAGCTTAGAGAGGGTCCAACAGCGGGGCTACGAGCAGTACTTC. This rearrangement joins TRBV7-8 to TRBJ2-7; 7 bases map to TRBD2. The CDR3 is 17 amino acids. The V segment lost 1 base and the J segment 3 bases; nucleotides outside the gene matches: 12. Germline V lookup: CDR1 SGHVS, CDR2 FQNEAQ.

This chain joins TRBV28 and TRBJ2-7; D gene unclear. This CDR3 is built from 13 residues. The V gene's germline CDR1 is MDHEN and CDR2 SYDVKM. The germline V and J ends were trimmed by 10 bases and 5 bases, with 18 bases remaining between them. In nucleotides, the CDR3 is TGTGCCATCAGAGAAGAGGATTTAAACGAGCAGTACTTC. Amino acid sequence: CAIREEDLNEQYF.

V gene TRBV19 combines with J gene TRBJ2-3; TRBD2 agrees at 13 bases. This CDR3 region has 15 residues. From germline, CDR1 is LNHDA and CDR2 SQIVND (reference sequence). V shed 5 bases, J shed 4 bases, and the junction held 3 bases outside the gene matches. CDR3: CASSGTSGMADTQYF. The CDR3 bases are TGTGCCAGTAGTGGGACTAGCGGGATGGCAGATACGCAGTATTTT.

V usage is TRBV6-5 and J usage is TRBJ1-1; D is uncertain. CDR3 size: 15 residues. V lost 6 bases and J 0 bases, leaving 14 bases between the germline ends. CDR1 and CDR2 (germline): MNHEY, SVGAGI. CDR3 sequence (DNA): TGTGCCAGCAGCCCCCGGCCGGGGATGAACACTGAAGCTTTCTTT. Residues: CASSPRPGMNTEAFF.

The J gene is TRBJ2-1, the V gene TRBV11-1; TRBD1 matches at 9 bases. CDR1 is SGHAT, CDR2 FQDESV, per germline (reference sequence). After removal of 4 bases from V and 8 bases from J, the junction contained 6 bases not matched to a gene. This CDR3 comprises 14 residues. CDR3 in amino acids: CASSSGTGRDEQFF. The CDR3 coding sequence is TGTGCCAGCAGCTCCGGGACAGGGAGAGATGAGCAGTTCTTC.

The V gene is TRBV5-8, the J gene TRBJ1-1; D is uncertain. V dropped 2 bases and J dropped 7 bases, with 3 bases sitting between them. The CDR3 extends over 10 amino acids. Germline V gene data show CDR1 as SGHTS and CDR2 as YDEGEE. In DNA form, the CDR3 reads TGTGCCAGCAGCTTCAGTGAAGCTTTCTTT. Its protein product is CASSFSEAFF.

The V call is TRBV2, the J call TRBJ2-3; 8 bases fit TRBD2. CDR3 size: 14 residues. The germline V gene has CDR1 SNHLY and CDR2 FYNNEI. Trimming at V came to 6 bases and at J to 5 bases, leaving 7 bases not matched to a gene. The CDR3 coding sequence is TGTGCCAGCAGGCGGGCGGGAGGACTAGATACGCAGTATTTT. Amino acid sequence: CASRRAGGLDTQYF.